This T cell receptor (beta chain) was captured in a study of PD-1 blockade in classical Hodgkin lymphoma. Every single patient, without exception, relapsed after autologous stem cell transplantation, and brentuximab vedotin exposure varied. The best responses consisted of complete response, partial response or progressive disease. A word on this clone: Its antigen is as yet unknown.

Study-wide results and caveats: Patients who began taking nivolumab under 1 year after ASCT were left out. In newly diagnosed patients, baseline TCR diversity was reportedly below that of healthy donors. Whereas CD4+ TCR diversity had risen significantly by C4D1, CD8+ TCR diversity had not.

V shed 4 bases and J 7 bases; nucleotides not matched to a gene: 16. This CDR3 contains 17 residues. The germline gives CDR1 SNHLY, CDR2 FYNNEI. The protocol was immunoSEQ multiplex PCR, while the TCRdb copy is restricted to in-frame clones and leaves out a portion. The sample contains around 50,000 clones, around 90% of which appear only once. Here the sequenced sample was peripheral blood mononuclear cells (PBMCs), taken before the second cycle of nivolumab. This TCR derives from a human donor with classical Hodgkin lymphoma. The rearrangement uses TRBV2 and TRBJ2-1; TRBD2 matches at 7 bases. The CDR3 region has the DNA TGTGCCAGCAGTGGAGGGAAACTTCCTAGCGGCGCGAATGAGCAGTTCTTC. Residues: CASSGGKLPSGANEQFF.